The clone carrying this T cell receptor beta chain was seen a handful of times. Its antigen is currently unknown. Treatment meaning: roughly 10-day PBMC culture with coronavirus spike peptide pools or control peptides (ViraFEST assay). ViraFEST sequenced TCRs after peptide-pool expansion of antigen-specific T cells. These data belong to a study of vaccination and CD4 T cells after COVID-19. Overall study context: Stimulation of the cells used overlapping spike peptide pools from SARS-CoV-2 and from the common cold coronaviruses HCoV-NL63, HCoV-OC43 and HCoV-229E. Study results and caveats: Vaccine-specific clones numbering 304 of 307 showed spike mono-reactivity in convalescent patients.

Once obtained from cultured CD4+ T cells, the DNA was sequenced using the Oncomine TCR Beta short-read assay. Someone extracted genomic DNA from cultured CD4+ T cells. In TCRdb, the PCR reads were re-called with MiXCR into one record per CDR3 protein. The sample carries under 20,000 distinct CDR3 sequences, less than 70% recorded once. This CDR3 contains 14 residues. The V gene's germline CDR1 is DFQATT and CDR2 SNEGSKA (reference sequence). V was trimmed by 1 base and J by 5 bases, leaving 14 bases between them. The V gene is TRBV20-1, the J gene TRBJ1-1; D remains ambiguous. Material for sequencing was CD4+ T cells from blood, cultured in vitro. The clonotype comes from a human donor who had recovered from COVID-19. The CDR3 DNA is TGCAGTGCTAGAGCACAACAGCGACGGACTGAAGCTTTCTTT. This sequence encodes CSARAQQRRTEAFF.